This T cell receptor beta chain was retrieved from a study of blood T cell repertoires in COVID-19. About the research overall: Samples came from the United States, Italy and Spain, spanning acute and convalescent COVID-19.

The CDR3 spans 14 residues. The germline CDR1 and CDR2 sequences are MNHEY and SVGEGT. V shed 0 bases and J shed 5 bases, with 10 bases lying between them. As originally analysed: Amplification with reference gene primers provided the estimates of nucleated cell counts. The data were produced by immunoSEQ multiplex PCR, yet TCRdb's version contains in-frame clones alone and is incomplete. From that table come the V and J calls and clone size; the DNA was used to work out D and trimming. Of roughly 230,000 clones listed, around four fifths were seen once; the top ten hold approximately 8.6%. Sequences were obtained from peripheral blood. This clonotype was obtained from a man aged 40-55 years with active or convalescent COVID-19. The chain employs TRBV6-2 or TRBV6-3 and TRBJ1-1; maybe TRBD1 (5 bases). CDR3 protein: CASSYSGPITEAFF. CDR3 coding DNA: TGTGCCAGCAGTTACTCGGGGCCGATTACTGAAGCTTTCTTT.